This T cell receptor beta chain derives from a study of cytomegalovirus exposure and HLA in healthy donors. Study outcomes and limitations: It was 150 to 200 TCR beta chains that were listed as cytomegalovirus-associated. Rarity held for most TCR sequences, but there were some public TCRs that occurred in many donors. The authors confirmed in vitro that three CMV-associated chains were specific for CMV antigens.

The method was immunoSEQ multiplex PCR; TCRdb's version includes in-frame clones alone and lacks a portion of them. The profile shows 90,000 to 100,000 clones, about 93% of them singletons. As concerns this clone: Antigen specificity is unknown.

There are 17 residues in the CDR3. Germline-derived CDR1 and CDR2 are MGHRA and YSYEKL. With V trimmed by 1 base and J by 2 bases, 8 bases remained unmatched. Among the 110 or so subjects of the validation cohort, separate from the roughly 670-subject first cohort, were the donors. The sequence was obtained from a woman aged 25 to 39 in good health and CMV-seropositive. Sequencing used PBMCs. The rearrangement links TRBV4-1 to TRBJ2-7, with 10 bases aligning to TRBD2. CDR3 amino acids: CASSQVRGAGGPYEQYF. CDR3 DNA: TGCGCCAGCAGCCAAGTCCGGGGAGCGGGAGGGCCCTACGAGCAGTACTTC.